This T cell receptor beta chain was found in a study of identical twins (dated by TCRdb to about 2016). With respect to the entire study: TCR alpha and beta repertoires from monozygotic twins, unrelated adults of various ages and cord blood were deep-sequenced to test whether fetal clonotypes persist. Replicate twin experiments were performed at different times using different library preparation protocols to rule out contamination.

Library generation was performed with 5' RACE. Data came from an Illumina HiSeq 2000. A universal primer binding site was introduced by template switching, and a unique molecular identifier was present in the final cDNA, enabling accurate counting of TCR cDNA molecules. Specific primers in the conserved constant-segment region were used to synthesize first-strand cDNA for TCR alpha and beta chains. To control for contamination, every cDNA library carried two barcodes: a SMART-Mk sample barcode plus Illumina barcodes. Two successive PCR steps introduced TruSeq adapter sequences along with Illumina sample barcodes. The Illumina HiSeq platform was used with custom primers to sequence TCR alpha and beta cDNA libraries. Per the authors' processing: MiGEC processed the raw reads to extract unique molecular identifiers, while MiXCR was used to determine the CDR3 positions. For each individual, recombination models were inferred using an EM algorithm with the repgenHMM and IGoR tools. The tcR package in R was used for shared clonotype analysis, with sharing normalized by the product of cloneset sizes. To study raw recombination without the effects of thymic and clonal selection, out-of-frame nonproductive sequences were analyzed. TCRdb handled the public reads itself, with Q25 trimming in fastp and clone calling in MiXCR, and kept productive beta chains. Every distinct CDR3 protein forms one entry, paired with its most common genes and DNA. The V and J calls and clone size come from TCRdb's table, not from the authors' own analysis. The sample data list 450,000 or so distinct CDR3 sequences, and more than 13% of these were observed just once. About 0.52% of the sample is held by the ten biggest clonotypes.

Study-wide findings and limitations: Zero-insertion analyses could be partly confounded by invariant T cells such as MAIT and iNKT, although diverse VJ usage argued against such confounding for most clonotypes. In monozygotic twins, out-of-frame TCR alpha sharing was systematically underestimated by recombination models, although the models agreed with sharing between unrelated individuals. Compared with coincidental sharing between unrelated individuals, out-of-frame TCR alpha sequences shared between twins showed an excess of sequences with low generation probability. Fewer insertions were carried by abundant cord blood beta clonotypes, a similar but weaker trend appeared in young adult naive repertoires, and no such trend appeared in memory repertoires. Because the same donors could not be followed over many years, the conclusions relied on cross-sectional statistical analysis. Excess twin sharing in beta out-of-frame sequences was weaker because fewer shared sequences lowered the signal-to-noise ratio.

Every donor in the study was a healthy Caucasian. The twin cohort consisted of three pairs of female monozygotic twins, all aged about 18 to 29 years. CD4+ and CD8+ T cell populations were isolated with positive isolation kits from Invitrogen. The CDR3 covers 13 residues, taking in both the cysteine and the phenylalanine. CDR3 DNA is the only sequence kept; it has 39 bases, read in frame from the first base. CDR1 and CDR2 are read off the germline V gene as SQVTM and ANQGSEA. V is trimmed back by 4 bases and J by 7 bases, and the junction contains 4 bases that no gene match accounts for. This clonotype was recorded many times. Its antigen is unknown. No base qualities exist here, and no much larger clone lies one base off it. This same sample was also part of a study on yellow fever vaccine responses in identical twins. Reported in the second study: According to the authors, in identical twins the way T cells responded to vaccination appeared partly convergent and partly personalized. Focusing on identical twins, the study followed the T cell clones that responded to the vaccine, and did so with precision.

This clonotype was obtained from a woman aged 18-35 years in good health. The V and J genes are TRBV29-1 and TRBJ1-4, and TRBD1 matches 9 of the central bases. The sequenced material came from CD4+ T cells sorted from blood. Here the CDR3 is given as CSVVTGGGEKLFF. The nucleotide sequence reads TGCAGCGTTGTCACAGGGGGCGGTGAAAAACTGTTTTTT. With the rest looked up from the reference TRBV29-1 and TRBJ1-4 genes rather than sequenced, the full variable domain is SAVISQKPSRDICQRGTSLTIQCQVDSQVTMMFWYRQQPGQSLTLIATANQGSEATYESGFVIDKFPISRPNLTFSTLTVSNMSPEDSSIYLCSVVTGGGEKLFFGSGTQLSVL.